Reported below is one T cell receptor beta chain. Its antigen is undetermined. V dropped 6 bases and J dropped 0 bases, with 13 bases sitting between them. Per germline, CDR1 SGHDN and CDR2 FVKESK. This CDR3 spans 15 amino acids. Profiled with immunoSEQ multiplex PCR; TCRdb holds only in-frame clones, not every one. The sample yields approximately 51,000 clones, around 82% seen once. The entry originates in a study of OX40 agonist ivuxolimab in advanced cancers. Study as a whole: Those enrolled were 82.7% male, with a mean age of about 66 years and ages from about 20 to 85. Study findings and constraints: Both blood CD4+ and CD8+ T cells showed clonal growth by week 6 at 0.1 to 3.0 mg/kg. On average, CD8+ T cells had more expanded clones than CD4+. Certain nonresponders likewise exhibited a low normalized T-cell clonal expansion.

Sequences were derived from CD4+ or CD8+ T cells sorted from blood, sampled in a trial of the OX40 agonist ivuxolimab. The chain carries TRBV14 and TRBJ2-3, with D unresolved. The receptor's source is an adult with an advanced solid tumor such as melanoma, head and neck, liver or kidney cancer. CDR3 sequence: CASRRTSDSTDTQYF. CDR3 in DNA: TGTGCCAGCAGACGGACGTCCGATAGCACAGATACGCAGTATTTT.